This TCR beta chain was profiled in a study of long-term antiretroviral therapy in people with HIV (dated by TCRdb to between 2021 and 2022). Turning to the overall study: The earliest samples were collected roughly a decade before the 2015 WHO recommendation for immediate ART, at a time when ART was usually postponed until CD4 counts fell. Whether ART initiation and durable HIV suppression were associated with changes in peripheral blood TRB repertoire composition and diversity was tested in a retrospective serial study. A total of 192 cryopreserved PBMC samples were contributed to the cohort by 30 adults with confirmed HIV infection, with samples collected serially over a mean of approximately six years (range 1-12). About 35% of the 30 participants with HIV were female. No cross-contamination during QIAcube processing turned up in test extractions that ran a monoclonal T-cell line alongside 25 to 35 polyclonal samples.

A note on this clone: What this receptor recognizes is not known. No clone much larger than this one lies a single base away; base qualities are absent.

The germline V gene sets CDR1 to SGHDN and CDR2 to FVKESK. The junction carries 18 bases between V and J, which are trimmed by 2 bases and 8 bases respectively. The cysteine opens and the phenylalanine closes a CDR3 of 16 amino acids. Only the CDR3 portion is preserved as DNA: 48 bases, with reading frame beginning at the first base. To be included, a participant needed at least one PBMC sample from before ART initiation plus at least two post-ART samples. All participants with HIV were treated in the United States of America. Before DNA extraction, cryopreserved samples of about 0.95-10 million PBMC were thawed and washed. At the time of the earliest PBMC sample, participants with HIV were aged between roughly 23 and 60 years. Each participant contributed PBMC samples from 1-4 timepoints before ART initiation and 2-8 timepoints after ART initiation, with a median of 7 samples. Serial HIV viral load, CD4+ T-cell count, ART history and demographic data were obtained for every participant. Genomic DNA was extracted from unsorted PBMC with a Qiagen kit on a QIAcube, with processing performed in batches of 12 samples.

The immunoSEQ hsTCRB v3.0 assay was used at survey level resolution to sequence the TRB variable region. The target sequencing depth for TRB was about 40,000-50,000 T-cell genomes per sample. TRB libraries were pooled and sequenced on an Illumina MiSeq using a v3 150-cycle kit. In the source study's methods: Analysis of repertoires was carried out in R inside a reproducible Nextflow workflow spanning QC, data transformation and analysis. Custom analyses were implemented in LymphoSeq2, an R package for AIRR-Seq data exploration. A few samples yielding fewer than 5000 total TRB sequences were excluded, leaving 188 analyzed HIV repertoires. Among the 188 retained HIV repertoires, around 60 were collected before ART initiation and 120 to 140 were collected after ART initiation. Each repertoire was downsampled to 5000 TRB nucleotide sequences, and summary statistics were averaged across 100 downsampling iterations. TRB sequences were retained for analysis only if CDR3 regions of at least seven amino acids were present. Diversity was assessed using a clonality score derived from Shannon entropy and using the Gini coefficient. In the repertoire networks, any two of the top 5000 CDR3 amino acid sequences were linked whenever the two sequences differed by an edit distance of one. For TRB CDR3 amino acid sequences, GLIPH2 was used to predict antigen specificity groups and MHC restriction. To flag known associations with CMV, EBV, HIV or tissue antigens, CDR3 amino acid sequences were compared against VDJdb and McPAS-TCR. Pre-ART, post-ART and control groups were compared with Wilcoxon signed-rank tests and Holm-Bonferroni correction. The table was pulled from immuneACCESS by TCRdb, which kept in-frame rearrangements only. Such tables lose some clones; where checked, under half of the loss comes from unresolved V genes, and the rest has no known cause. V and J calls plus clone size are reproduced from that table; the DNA served to infer D and trimming. The sample table holds tens of thousands of clones, of which 65% to 90% were seen once. Clones ranked in the top ten supply 15% to 20% of the sample.

Broad study findings and their caveats: Because cell numbers in pre-ART samples were limited, unsorted PBMC were profiled instead of sorted CD4+ and CD8+ T cells. The samples span the years 2004 to 2017, and the ART regimens used may be less effective than current regimens. Expanded TRB clones identified before ART initiation dominated the repertoire across all time points, though the dominance fluctuated and decreased in many PLHIV after ART. Since PBMC availability was limited, sequencing covered only the TCR beta chain, with no alpha chain pairing. CDR3 length ranges in HIV repertoires were narrower than in controls, and network structure suggested an antigen-experienced repertoire with only a slight naive shift after ART. Inferences about post-ART repertoire changes were limited because no data were available on ART adherence, viral resistance or therapy changes. Starting ART was linked to a significant rise in TRB diversity, yet even with long-term ART the diversity remained significantly lower than in transplant donor controls.

This receptor was taken from a man aged 45 to 65 with HIV. This receptor chain uses TRBV14 and TRBJ1-4; possibly the D gene is TRBD1, per 6 matching bases. This sample comprised unsorted PBMCs, obtained 1.2 years after starting antiretroviral therapy. The nucleotide sequence is TGTGCCAGCAGCCAACTCCATTCGACAGGAAAGGAAAAACTGTTTTTT. Its coded protein is CASSQLHSTGKEKLFF.